The 26 T cell receptor beta chains in this list originate from one sample, sequenced in a study of blood T cell repertoires in COVID-19. Only in-frame clones appear in the TCRdb table, and some are missing; sequencing was by immunoSEQ multiplex PCR. The sample has roughly 200,000 clones; 70% to 90% are singletons. Material: PBMCs or T cells enriched from blood (not recorded which). Receptor source: a man in his forties who had recovered from COVID-19.

This clone was seen only once. V is TRBV10-3 and J is TRBJ1-1; tentative D call: TRBD1 (6 bases). V gave up 4 bases and J gave up 0 bases, with 6 bases separating them. Looked up from germline, CDR1 is ENHRY and CDR2 is SYGVKD. The length of the CDR3 is 13 residues. The CDR3 bases are TGTGCCATCAGTGGGACAGTGAACACTGAAGCTTTCTTT. Its translation is CAISGTVNTEAFF.

The rearrangement uses TRBV5-1 and TRBJ2-2, with D perhaps matching TRBD2 (6 bases). Trimming pared 4 bases from V and 8 bases from J, leaving 21 bases between. Germline V gene data show CDR1 as SGHRS and CDR2 as YFSETQ. CDR3 length: 16 amino acids. The CDR3 nucleotides are TGCGCCAGCAGCCGTACCGGGAGTACCGGAACAGGGGAGCTGTTTTTT. Translated: CASSRTGSTGTGELFF.

This clone was found once. V and J are TRBV5-1 and TRBJ2-3, with TRBD2 matching over 12 bases. The length of the CDR3 is 17 residues. J was trimmed by 1 base and V by 5 bases; bases with no gene match: 8. CDR1 is SGHRS and CDR2 is YFSETQ in the germline V gene. The CDR3 region is CASSPLAGGPGTDTQYF. The CDR3 region has the DNA TGCGCCAGCAGTCCTCTAGCGGGGGGGCCTGGCACAGATACGCAGTATTTT.

This clone was found a few times. The chain uses TRBV4-1 and TRBJ1-2, with no clear D. V was shortened by 4 bases and J by 6 bases, with 18 bases between the two germline ends. Germline V gene data show CDR1 as MGHRA and CDR2 as YSYEKL. This CDR3 region has 15 residues. DNA of the CDR3: TGCGCCAGCAGCCCGCTGGGAGGCCCCCGGGATGGCTACACCTTC. Residues: CASSPLGGPRDGYTF.

This clone was found a few times. The chain has TRBV5-6 and TRBJ2-7, with D possibly being TRBD2 (5 bases). Trimming removed 2 bases from V and 0 bases from J, with 9 bases in between. Germline loops: CDR1 SGHDT, CDR2 YYEEEE. The CDR3 contains 14 residues. CDR3 residues: CASSLRGFSYEQYF. CDR3 DNA: TGTGCCAGCAGCTTAAGAGGGTTCTCCTACGAGCAGTACTTC.

This chain links TRBV2 with TRBJ2-5, with unresolved D. The V and J ends lost 5 bases and 7 bases respectively, with 14 bases between them. The germline CDR1 and CDR2 sequences are SNHLY and FYNNEI. This CDR3 contains 13 residues. Here the CDR3 reads CASSKQSPPTQYF. The CDR3 nucleotides are TGTGCCAGCAGTAAGCAATCTCCTCCGACCCAGTACTTC.

The CDR3 nucleotides read TGTGCCAGCTCCTCCGGGACTAGCGGATTAAATGAGCAGTTCTTC. Amino acid sequence: CASSSGTSGLNEQFF. This chain joins TRBV9 and TRBJ2-1; 11 bases agree with TRBD2. CDR1 and CDR2 (germline): SGDLS, YYNGEE. The ends lost 7 bases at V and 7 bases at J; junction bases unmatched: 10. The CDR3 runs 15 residues.

The CDR3 DNA reads as TGTGCCAGCAGCTTGGCCACAGGGGGATGGACTGAAGCTTTCTTT. Translating it yields CASSLATGGWTEAFF. V gene TRBV5-5 combines with J gene TRBJ1-1, with 8 bases aligning to TRBD1. Germline V gene lookup returns CDR1 SGHKS and CDR2 YYEKEE (reference sequence). J gave up 5 bases and V 0 bases, and 6 bases lay outside the gene matches. The CDR3 runs 15 residues.

The chain links TRBV7-9 to TRBJ2-7, with D possibly TRBD2 on 5 matching bases. This CDR3 has 14 amino acids. Germline V CDR1 and CDR2: SEHNR, FQNEAQ (reference sequence). Trimming took off 2 bases at V and 4 bases at J, with 12 bases between the two ends. The CDR3 loop is CASSLRGFGYEQYF. The CDR3 region has the DNA TGTGCCAGCAGCTTACGAGGGTTCGGTTACGAGCAGTACTTC. Looking up the rest from reference TRBV7-9 and TRBJ2-7 gives the full variable domain: DTGVSQNPRHKITKRGQNVTFRCDPISEHNRLYWYRQTLGQGPEFLTYFQNEAQLEKSRLLSDRFSAERPKGSFSTLEIQRTEQGDSAMYLCASSLRGFGYEQYFGPGTRLTVT.

This clone appeared once. The chain joins TRBV10-2 to TRBJ2-1; 8 nucleotides match TRBD2. The junction had 10 bases not matched to a gene; V was cut back by 7 bases and J by 8 bases. Per the germline V gene, CDR1 is WSHSY and CDR2 is SAAADI. CDR3 length equals 14 residues. The chain's CDR3 is CASIGREGRDEQFF. The CDR3 bases are TGCGCCAGCATTGGTCGGGAGGGGAGGGATGAGCAGTTCTTC.

The chain employs TRBV11-3 and TRBJ2-3; 13 bases are a match to TRBD2. CDR1 and CDR2 from the germline V gene are SGHNT and YENEEA. V was pared by 5 bases and J by 3 bases, with 5 bases of the junction left unmatched. The length of the CDR3 is 16 residues. CDR3 sequence reads: CASSHGLAGATDTQYF. As DNA, the CDR3 is TGTGCCAGCAGCCACGGACTAGCGGGAGCGACAGATACGCAGTATTTT.

This chain connects TRBV19 to TRBJ2-1, with a weak D call TRBD1 (5 bases). The CDR3 consists of 12 residues. Germline-derived CDR1 and CDR2 are LNHDA and SQIVND (reference sequence). The V and J ends lost 4 bases and 6 bases respectively, with 7 bases between them. This CDR3 is CASSTGINEQFF. The CDR3 nucleotides read TGTGCCAGTAGTACAGGGATCAATGAGCAGTTCTTC.

The chain links TRBV6-5 to TRBJ1-1; a weak D match, TRBD1 (5 bases). The V gene's germline CDR1 is MNHEY and CDR2 SVGAGI. V was clipped by 6 bases and J by 3 bases, with 14 bases between them. The CDR3 extends over 14 amino acids. CDR3 sequence (DNA): TGTGCCAGCAGCTCGCCGGGGGGTGACACTGAAGCTTTCTTT. Its translation: CASSSPGGDTEAFF.

The genes are TRBV19 and TRBJ1-5; D gene unclear. The CDR3 length is 14 residues. The V gene lost 6 bases and the J gene lost 0 bases, with 9 bases spanning the gap. Germline CDR1 is LNHDA and CDR2 is SQIVND (reference sequence). The CDR3 DNA reads as TGTGCCAGTAGGTCAGCGAATAGCAATCAGCCCCAGCATTTT. Its protein is CASRSANSNQPQHF.

This clone showed up just once. The sample has other DNA sequences that encode this CDR3 too. In DNA form, the CDR3 reads TGCGCCAGCAGCTTGGGTAGGGGCGGCCAGCCCCAGCATTTT. Translating gives CASSLGRGGQPQHF. The chain joins TRBV5-1 to TRBJ1-5; tentative D call: TRBD1 (5 bases). Germline CDR1 reads SGHRS; CDR2 reads YFSETQ. This CDR3 has 14 amino acids. The ends were cut back, 0 bases at V and 7 bases at J, with 11 bases in the middle.

This clone was observed a handful of times. The V and J genes are TRBV7-8 and TRBJ2-4; 8 bases agree with TRBD1. Germline CDR1 reads SGHVS; CDR2 reads FQNEAQ. V shed 5 bases, J shed 7 bases, and the junction held 10 bases outside the gene matches. The CDR3 loop spans 15 amino acids. DNA of the CDR3: TGTGCCAGCAGCACACAGACAGGGGCCCCTAACATTCAGTACTTC. Its protein product is CASSTQTGAPNIQYF.

The gene calls are TRBV18 and TRBJ2-1; possible D gene TRBD2, 6 bases. Germline V CDR1 and CDR2: KGHSH, LQKENI. This CDR3 comprises 16 residues. The V gene lost 3 bases and the J gene lost 4 bases, with 16 bases spanning the gap. In DNA form, the CDR3 reads TGTGCCAGCTCACCGGGTCTCCCAGGGACTTACAATGAGCAGTTCTTC. Translated: CASSPGLPGTYNEQFF.

This rearrangement joins TRBV24-1 to TRBJ2-1; 8 bases align to TRBD2. With V trimmed by 5 bases and J by 4 bases, 6 bases remained unmatched. Germline V gene sequence: CDR1 KGHDR, CDR2 SFDVKD. There are 15 residues in the CDR3. The CDR3 spells CATSAVAGKYNEQFF. CDR3 DNA: TGTGCCACCAGTGCGGTAGCGGGAAAATACAATGAGCAGTTCTTC.

The chain combines TRBV29-1 with TRBJ1-4; the D gene is possibly TRBD1 (6 bases). The CDR3 runs to 15 residues. V was clipped by 4 bases and J by 0 bases, with 12 bases between them. The germline V gene has CDR1 SQVTM and CDR2 ANQGSEA. The CDR3 DNA sequence: TGCAGCGTTGCAGGGGATTGGGCAACTAATGAAAAACTGTTTTTT. It encodes CSVAGDWATNEKLFF.

The gene calls are TRBV28 and TRBJ2-1, with 8 bases matching TRBD2. V lost 4 bases to trimming and J lost 7 bases; unmatched junction nucleotides: 9. This CDR3 region has 15 residues. The germline gives CDR1 MDHEN, CDR2 SYDVKM. CDR3 in DNA: TGTGCCAGCAGTTCCAGCCCGGGCGGGAGGAATGAGCAGTTCTTC. Amino acid sequence: CASSSSPGGRNEQFF.

This chain connects TRBV4-1 to TRBJ1-5, with D perhaps TRBD1 (5 bases). V dropped 8 bases and J dropped 3 bases, with 11 bases sitting between them. CDR1 and CDR2 (germline): MGHRA, YSYEKL. CDR3 size: 13 residues. CDR3 DNA: TGCGCCAGCTCCTCAGGGATCAATCAGCCCCAGCATTTT. Translated, it gives CASSSGINQPQHF.

The V and J genes are TRBV7-8 and TRBJ2-3; the D gene is possibly TRBD2 (6 bases). Trimming took off 3 bases at V and 9 bases at J, with 16 bases between the two ends. Germline CDR1 reads SGHVS; CDR2 reads FQNEAQ. This CDR3 is built from 14 residues. The CDR3 sequence is CASSFQLARETQYF. DNA of the CDR3: TGTGCCAGCAGCTTCCAACTAGCTCGGGAAACGCAGTATTTT.

The chain recombines TRBV7-9 with TRBJ1-5; D not certain. The CDR3 spans 14 residues. Germline V gene data show CDR1 as SEHNR and CDR2 as FQNEAQ (reference sequence). The ends were cut back, 1 base at V and 7 bases at J, with 11 bases in the middle. The CDR3 coding sequence is TGTGCCAGCAGCTTAGAGGGAGGGTGGCAGCCCCAGCATTTT. Its translation: CASSLEGGWQPQHF. Supplemented by reference TRBV7-9 and TRBJ1-5, the full variable domain reads DTGVSQNPRHKITKRGQNVTFRCDPISEHNRLYWYRQTLGQGPEFLTYFQNEAQLEKSRLLSDRFSAERPKGSFSTLEIQRTEQGDSAMYLCASSLEGGWQPQHFGDGTRLSIL.

The CDR3 loop is CASSTGTGGTEAFF. The CDR3, as DNA: TGCGCCAGCAGCACAGGGACAGGCGGCACTGAAGCTTTCTTT. The chain recombines TRBV5-1 with TRBJ1-1; 8 bases map to TRBD1. J was trimmed by 4 bases and V by 4 bases; bases with no gene match: 6. The CDR3 contains 14 residues. Germline loops: CDR1 SGHRS, CDR2 YFSETQ. The full variable domain, completed using reference TRBV5-1 and TRBJ1-1, is KAGVTQTPRYLIKTRGQQVTLSCSPISGHRSVSWYQQTPGQGLQFLFEYFSETQRNKGNFPGRFSGRQFSNSRSEMNVSTLELGDSALYLCASSTGTGGTEAFFGQGTRLTVV.

This sequence joins TRBV2 and TRBJ2-2; TRBD1 might be the D (5 bases). The V end lost 3 bases, the J end lost 0 bases, and 8 bases lay between the germline ends. This CDR3 region has 15 residues. The germline V gene has CDR1 SNHLY and CDR2 FYNNEI. CDR3 DNA: TGTGCCAGCAGTGACAGGGCATCGAACACCGGGGAGCTGTTTTTT. It is translated as CASSDRASNTGELFF.

The CDR3 nucleotides are TGCGCCAGCAGCTTGGTTCCTAACACTGAAGCTTTCTTT. It yields the protein CASSLVPNTEAFF. This chain uses TRBV5-1 with TRBJ1-1; D ambiguous. Germline CDR1 SGHRS, CDR2 YFSETQ. V shed 0 bases and J shed 2 bases, with 5 bases lying between them. The CDR3 has 13 residues. The entire variable domain, with the rest obtained from reference TRBV5-1 and TRBJ1-1, is as follows: KAGVTQTPRYLIKTRGQQVTLSCSPISGHRSVSWYQQTPGQGLQFLFEYFSETQRNKGNFPGRFSGRQFSNSRSEMNVSTLELGDSALYLCASSLVPNTEAFFGQGTRLTVV.